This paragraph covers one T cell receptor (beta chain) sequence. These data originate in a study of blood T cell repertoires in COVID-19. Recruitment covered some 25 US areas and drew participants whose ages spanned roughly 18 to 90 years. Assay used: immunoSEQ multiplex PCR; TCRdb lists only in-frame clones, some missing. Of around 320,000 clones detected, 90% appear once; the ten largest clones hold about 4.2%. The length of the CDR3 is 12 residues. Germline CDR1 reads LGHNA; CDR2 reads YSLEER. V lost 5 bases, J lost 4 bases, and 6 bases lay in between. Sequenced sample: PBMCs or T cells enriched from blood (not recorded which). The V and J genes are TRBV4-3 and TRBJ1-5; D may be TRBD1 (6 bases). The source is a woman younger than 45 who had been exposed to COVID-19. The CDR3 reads CASSGQNQPQHF. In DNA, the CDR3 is TGCGCCAGCAGCGGACAGAATCAGCCCCAGCATTTT.